This TCR beta chain was captured by sequencing in a study of TIL therapy for anti-PD-1-resistant metastatic lung cancer. Study-wide context: Patients had a median age of approximately 50 years (range 38-75). Findings and caveats of the study: This highly selected cohort may not generalize to typical lung cancer patients.

Stated time point: pre-treatment sample, taken before nivolumab and TIL therapy. Stage 4 NSCLC adults joined between October 2017 and early 2020. Remarks on this clone: Its antigen remains unknown.

This was the immunoSEQ v3 assay. Sequencing was performed with immunoSEQ multiplex PCR; in TCRdb, only in-frame clones are kept and a portion is missing. The data show approximately 45,000 clones, 79% seen once. In germline, CDR1 is SGHRS, CDR2 YFSETQ. Trimming cost V 2 bases and J 2 bases, with 7 bases left between them. CDR3 length equals 13 residues. This sample comprised blood, obtained at baseline. This chain joins TRBV5-1 and TRBJ1-1; D uncertain. This sequence originates from a man aged 65-85 years with non-small cell lung cancer. The CDR3 here is CASSLQQNTEAFF. Here the CDR3 DNA reads TGCGCCAGCAGCTTACAGCAAAACACTGAAGCTTTCTTT.